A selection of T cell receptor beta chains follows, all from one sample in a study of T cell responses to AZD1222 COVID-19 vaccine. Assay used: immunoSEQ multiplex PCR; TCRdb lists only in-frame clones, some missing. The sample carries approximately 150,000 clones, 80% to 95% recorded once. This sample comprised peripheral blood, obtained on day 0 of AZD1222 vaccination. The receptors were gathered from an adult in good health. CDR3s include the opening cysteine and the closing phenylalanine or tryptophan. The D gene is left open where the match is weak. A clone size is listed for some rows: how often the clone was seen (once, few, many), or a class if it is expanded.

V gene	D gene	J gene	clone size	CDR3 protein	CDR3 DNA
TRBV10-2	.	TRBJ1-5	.	CASSESGRWGQPQHF	TGCGCCAGCAGTGAGTCGGGAAGGTGGGGTCAGCCCCAGCATTTT
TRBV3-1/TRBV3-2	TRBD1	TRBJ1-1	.	CASSQGTGGGMNTEAFF	TGTGCCAGCAGCCAAGGGACAGGGGGGGGAATGAACACTGAAGCTTTCTTT
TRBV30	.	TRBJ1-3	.	CAWTLHLVHSGNTIYF	TGTGCCTGGACCCTTCATCTGGTTCACTCTGGAAACACCATATATTTT
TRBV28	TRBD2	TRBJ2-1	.	CASWMAGEGEQFF	TGTGCCAGCTGGATGGCGGGAGAAGGGGAGCAGTTCTTC
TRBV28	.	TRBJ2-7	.	CASVQSSYEQYF	TGTGCCAGTGTTCAGAGCTCCTACGAGCAGTACTTC
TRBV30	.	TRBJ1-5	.	CAWSGSNQPQHF	TGTGCCTGGAGTGGGAGTAATCAGCCCCAGCATTTT
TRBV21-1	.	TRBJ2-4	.	CASSKRTGGSKNIQYF	TGTGCCAGCAGCAAACGGACAGGGGGGTCCAAAAACATTCAGTACTTC
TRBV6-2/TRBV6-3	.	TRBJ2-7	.	CASSSPTRISYEQYF	TGTGCCAGCAGTTCTCCAACGCGGATTTCCTACGAGCAGTACTTC
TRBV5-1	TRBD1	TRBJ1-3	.	CASSFLAGQGPSGNTIYF	TGCGCCAGCAGCTTTCTGGCGGGACAGGGGCCTTCTGGAAACACCATATATTTT
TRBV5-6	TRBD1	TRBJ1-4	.	CASSLQGATKLFF	TGTGCCAGCAGCTTGCAGGGGGCAACAAAACTGTTTTTT
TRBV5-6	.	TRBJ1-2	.	CASSLAGADYGYTF	TGTGCCAGCAGCTTGGCAGGGGCGGACTATGGCTACACCTTC
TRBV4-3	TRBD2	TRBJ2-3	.	CASSPPVAGAQSADTQYF	TGCGCCAGCAGCCCCCCAGTAGCGGGGGCCCAGTCTGCAGATACGCAGTATTTT
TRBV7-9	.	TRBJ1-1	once	CASSWDSAEAFF	TGTGCCAGCAGCTGGGACTCGGCTGAAGCTTTCTTT
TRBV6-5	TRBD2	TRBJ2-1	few	CASKTGLAAPSLFF	TGTGCCAGCAAAACGGGGCTAGCGGCCCCGAGTCTGTTCTTC
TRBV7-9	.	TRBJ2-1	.	CASSFSGAHNEQFF	TGTGCCAGCAGCTTTTCGGGAGCACACAATGAGCAGTTCTTC
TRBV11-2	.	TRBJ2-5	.	CASTPGIDQETQYF	TGTGCCAGCACCCCTGGGATCGACCAAGAGACCCAGTACTTC
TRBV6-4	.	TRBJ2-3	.	CASSESGLADTQYF	TGTGCCAGCAGTGAAAGCGGGTTGGCAGATACGCAGTATTTT
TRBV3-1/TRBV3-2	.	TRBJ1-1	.	CASSQGGSLNTEAFF	TGTGCCAGCAGCCAAGGAGGCAGCCTGAACACTGAAGCTTTCTTT
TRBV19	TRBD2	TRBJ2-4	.	CASSRLAGGSDPAKNIQYF	TGTGCCAGTAGTAGACTAGCGGGGGGATCGGACCCGGCCAAAAACATTCAGTACTTC
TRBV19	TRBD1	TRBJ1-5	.	CASRQGKDQPQHF	TGTGCCAGTCGACAGGGGAAGGATCAGCCCCAGCATTTT
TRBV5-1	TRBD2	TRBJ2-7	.	CASSLGSTSGGYEQYF	TGCGCCAGCAGCTTGGGTTCTACTAGCGGGGGCTACGAGCAGTACTTC
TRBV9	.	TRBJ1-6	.	CASSVGGRALGNSPLHF	TGTGCCAGCAGCGTAGGTGGCCGAGCACTCGGTAATTCACCCCTCCACTTT
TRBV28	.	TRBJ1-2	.	CASSDTYGYTF	TGTGCCAGCAGCGACACCTATGGCTACACCTTC
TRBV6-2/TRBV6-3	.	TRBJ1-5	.	CASSYSAGVQPQHF	TGTGCCAGCAGTTACTCTGCAGGGGTTCAGCCCCAGCATTTT
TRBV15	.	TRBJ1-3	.	CATSITGGNTIYF	TGTGCCACCAGCATAACAGGTGGAAACACCATATATTTT
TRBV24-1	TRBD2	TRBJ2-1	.	CATSDLGGGGEQFF	TGTGCCACCAGTGATTTGGGCGGGGGGGGTGAGCAGTTCTTC
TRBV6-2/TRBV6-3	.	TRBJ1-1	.	CASSLWREAFF	TGTGCCAGCAGCCTCTGGCGTGAAGCTTTCTTT
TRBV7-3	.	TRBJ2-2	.	CASSLTGGDINTGELFF	TGTGCCAGCAGCTTAACGGGCGGGGACATTAACACCGGGGAGCTGTTTTTT
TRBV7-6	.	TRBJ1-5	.	CASSLVADINQPQHF	TGTGCCAGCAGCTTAGTGGCAGACATTAATCAGCCCCAGCATTTT
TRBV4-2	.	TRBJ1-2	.	CASSQGKGSYGYTF	TGTGCCAGCAGCCAAGGGAAAGGCTCCTATGGCTACACCTTC
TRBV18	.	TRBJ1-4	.	CATRSATNEKLFF	TGTGCCACCAGGAGTGCAACTAATGAAAAACTGTTTTTT
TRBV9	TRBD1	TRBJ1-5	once	CASSEGTANQPQHF	TGTGCCAGCAGCGAAGGGACAGCTAATCAGCCCCAGCATTTT
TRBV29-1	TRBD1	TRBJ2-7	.	CSVESGTGGDEQYF	TGCAGCGTTGAATCAGGGACAGGTGGGGACGAGCAGTACTTC
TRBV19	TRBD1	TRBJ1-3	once	CASPGQVCFGNTIYF	TGTGCCAGTCCGGGACAGGTTTGTTTTGGAAACACCATATATTTT
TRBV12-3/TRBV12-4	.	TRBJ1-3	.	CASSHPSGNTIYF	TGTGCCAGCAGCCACCCGTCGGGAAACACCATATATTTT
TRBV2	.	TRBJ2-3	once	CASSDLHRTDTQYF	TGTGCCAGCAGTGATCTACATCGCACAGATACGCAGTATTTT
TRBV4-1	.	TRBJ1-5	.	CASSQVRGPSNQPQHF	TGCGCCAGCAGCCAAGTGCGGGGGCCGAGCAATCAGCCCCAGCATTTT
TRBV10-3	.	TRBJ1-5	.	CAIGADGSNQPQHF	TGTGCCATCGGAGCCGACGGTAGCAATCAGCCCCAGCATTTT
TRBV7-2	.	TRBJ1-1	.	CASSLAGFMAEAFF	TGTGCCAGCAGCTTAGCAGGGTTTATGGCTGAAGCTTTCTTT
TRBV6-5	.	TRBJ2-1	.	CASSSGGLSYNEQFF	TGTGCCAGCAGTTCCGGGGGACTCTCCTACAATGAGCAGTTCTTC
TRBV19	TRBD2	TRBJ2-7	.	CASSSRGGVYEQYF	TGTGCCAGTAGTTCTCGCGGGGGGGTCTACGAGCAGTACTTC
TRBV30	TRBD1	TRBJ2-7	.	CAWTVRLGQGKYEQYF	TGTGCCTGGACCGTCCGCTTGGGACAGGGGAAATACGAGCAGTACTTC
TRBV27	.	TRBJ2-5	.	CASSSPQEYQETQYF	TGTGCCAGCAGCAGCCCACAGGAGTACCAAGAGACCCAGTACTTC
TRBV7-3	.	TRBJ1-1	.	CASSLWSGGTEAFF	TGTGCCAGCAGCTTATGGTCGGGAGGAACTGAAGCTTTCTTT
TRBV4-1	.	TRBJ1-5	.	CASSPRATTSNQPQHF	TGCGCCAGCAGCCCCCGGGCCACTACTAGCAATCAGCCCCAGCATTTT
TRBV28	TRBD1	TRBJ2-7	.	CASRAWTGESLGEQYF	TGTGCCAGCAGAGCTTGGACAGGGGAGTCGTTGGGTGAGCAGTACTTC
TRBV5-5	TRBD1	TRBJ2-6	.	CAGQDRAGANVLTF	TGTGCCGGGCAGGACAGGGCTGGGGCCAACGTCCTGACTTTC
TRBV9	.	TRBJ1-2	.	CASSPGGNYGYTF	TGTGCCAGCAGCCCGGGGGGGAACTATGGCTACACCTTC
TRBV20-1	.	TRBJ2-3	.	CSASGAGATSTDTQYF	TGCAGTGCTAGTGGGGCGGGGGCTACTAGCACAGATACGCAGTATTTT
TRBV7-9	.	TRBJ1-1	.	CASSFDQLSHTEAFF	TGTGCCAGCAGCTTCGACCAGTTGTCACACACTGAAGCTTTCTTT
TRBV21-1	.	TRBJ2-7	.	CASSRHRSSYEQYF	TGTGCCAGCAGCAGACACAGGAGCTCCTACGAGCAGTACTTC
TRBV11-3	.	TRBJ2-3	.	CASLGKPPGPSTDTQYF	TGTGCCAGCCTTGGAAAGCCACCGGGGCCGAGCACAGATACGCAGTATTTT
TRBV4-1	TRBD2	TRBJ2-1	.	CASSQDRWGGTDHEQFF	TGCGCCAGCAGCCAAGACAGGTGGGGGGGGACCGACCATGAGCAGTTCTTC
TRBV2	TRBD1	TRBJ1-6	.	CASSLPQGTTDSPLHF	TGTGCCAGCAGTCTACCACAGGGGACGACGGATTCACCCCTCCACTTT
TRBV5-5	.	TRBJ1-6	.	CASSLSSGMNNSPLHF	TGTGCCAGCAGCTTGTCGTCAGGGATGAATAATTCACCCCTCCACTTT
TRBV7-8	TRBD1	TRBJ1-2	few	CASSLETPGQSSYGYTF	TGTGCCAGCAGCTTAGAGACTCCGGGACAGTCCTCCTATGGCTACACCTTC
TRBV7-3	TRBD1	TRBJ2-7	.	CASSPGQGALAYEQYF	TGTGCCAGCAGCCCGGGACAGGGGGCGCTTGCCTACGAGCAGTACTTC
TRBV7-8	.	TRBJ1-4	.	CASSRTGTRTNEKLFF	TGTGCCAGCTCTAGGACCGGGACAAGGACTAATGAAAAACTGTTTTTT
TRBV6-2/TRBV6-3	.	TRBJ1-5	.	CASSYGWGDGQPQHF	TGTGCCAGCAGTTATGGCTGGGGGGACGGTCAGCCCCAGCATTTT
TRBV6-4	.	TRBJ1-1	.	CASSDGAPLNTEAFF	TGTGCCAGCAGTGACGGGGCTCCTTTGAACACTGAAGCTTTCTTT